A single sample gave rise to the 29 T cell receptor beta chains below, sequenced in a study of blood T cell repertoires in COVID-19. The assay was immunoSEQ multiplex PCR, and TCRdb's table has in-frame clones only and misses some. The table shows some 150,000 clones, with about 87% occurring only once. The material sequenced was peripheral blood. The receptors shown here come from a woman aged 45-65 years with acute or convalescent COVID-19.

The chain recombines TRBV25-1 with TRBJ1-4, with TRBD1 matching 10 bases. After removal of 7 bases from V and 6 bases from J, the junction contained 5 bases not matched to a gene. CDR3 size: 14 residues. CDR1 and CDR2 from the germline V gene are MGHDK and SYGVNS. The CDR3 here is CASKPDRGHEKLFF. CDR3 nucleotides: TGTGCCAGCAAGCCCGACAGGGGGCATGAAAAACTGTTTTTT.

CDR3 DNA sequence: TGCGCCAGCAGCCAAGATCTGCTTAGCTCCTACGAGCAGTACTTC. It specifies CASSQDLLSSYEQYF. The chain combines TRBV4-3 with TRBJ2-7; D gene ambiguous. The ends were cut back, 0 bases at V and 0 bases at J, with 9 bases in the middle. This CDR3 has 15 residues. CDR1 and CDR2 from the germline V gene are LGHNA and YSLEER.

V is TRBV27 and J is TRBJ2-1; D ambiguous. This CDR3 contains 12 residues. V lost 2 bases, J lost 6 bases, and 5 bases lay in between. The germline V gene has CDR1 MNHEY and CDR2 SMNVEV (reference sequence). The CDR3 DNA is TGTGCCAGCAGTTTAGGCAGCAATGAGCAGTTCTTC. Its protein product is CASSLGSNEQFF.

This chain uses TRBV16 with TRBJ2-1, with D unclear. The CDR3 runs to 14 residues. Germline V gene sequence: CDR1 KGHSY, CDR2 FQNENV. V lost 3 bases and J 0 bases, leaving 6 bases between the germline ends. In DNA, the CDR3 is TGTGCCAGCAGCCACGTCAGCTCCTACAATGAGCAGTTCTTC. As protein: CASSHVSSYNEQFF.

Written as DNA, the CDR3 is TGCGCCAGCAGCTCGGAAATACAGGGCTGGGGAAACACCATATATTTT. Its protein is CASSSEIQGWGNTIYF. J is TRBJ1-3 and V is TRBV5-1, with a weak D call TRBD1 (6 bases). V dropped 3 bases and J dropped 4 bases, with 17 bases sitting between them. Germline CDR1 is SGHRS and CDR2 is YFSETQ. The CDR3 spans 16 residues. The variable domain in full, with the rest retrieved from reference TRBV5-1 and TRBJ1-3, is KAGVTQTPRYLIKTRGQQVTLSCSPISGHRSVSWYQQTPGQGLQFLFEYFSETQRNKGNFPGRFSGRQFSNSRSEMNVSTLELGDSALYLCASSSEIQGWGNTIYFGEGSWLTVV.

As DNA, the CDR3 is TGTGCCAGCAGCGCCACAGGGGGCCCAAATTACGAGCAGTACTTC. Translation gives CASSATGGPNYEQYF. The chain carries TRBV9 and TRBJ2-7; 9 bases match TRBD1. CDR3 length: 15 amino acids. V lost 3 bases to trimming and J lost 4 bases; unmatched junction nucleotides: 8. Germline V gene data show CDR1 as SGDLS and CDR2 as YYNGEE.

This chain uses TRBV7-2 with TRBJ2-7, with 7 bases matching TRBD2. Trimming removed 3 bases from V and 0 bases from J; junction bases left unmatched: 5. CDR1 SGHTA and CDR2 FQGNSA come from the germline V gene. The CDR3 runs to 15 residues. The CDR3 spells CASSFGRGSSYEQYF. The CDR3 nucleotides read TGTGCCAGCAGCTTTGGGCGGGGGAGCTCCTACGAGCAGTACTTC.

The V gene is TRBV13, the J gene TRBJ2-3; TRBD2 matches 12 bases. Trimming removed 1 base from V and 1 base from J; junction bases left unmatched: 6. CDR3 length: 18 residues. Germline CDR1 reads PRHDT; CDR2 reads FYEKMQ (reference sequence). CDR3 coding DNA: TGTGCCAGCAGCTTAGAACCTAGCGGGGGGGATCGCACAGATACGCAGTATTTT. Its translation is CASSLEPSGGDRTDTQYF.

The chain combines TRBV5-6 with TRBJ2-2; 7 positions agree with TRBD2. Germline-derived CDR1 and CDR2 are SGHDT and YYEEEE. V gave up 3 bases and J gave up 1 base; unmatched junction bases: 6. The CDR3 totals 16 residues. CDR3 nucleotides: TGTGCCAGCAGCTCCTCAGCGGGGCTGAACACCGGGGAGCTGTTTTTT. Protein sequence: CASSSSAGLNTGELFF.

CDR3 sequence (DNA): TGTGCCAGCAGCTTAGCGCAAGGGGGTAACACTGAAGCTTTCTTT. Protein sequence: CASSLAQGGNTEAFF. The chain has TRBV7-2 and TRBJ1-1; a possible D gene is TRBD1 (6 bases). The germline gives CDR1 SGHTA, CDR2 FQGNSA. The CDR3 contains 15 residues. The V gene lost 0 bases and the J gene lost 2 bases, with 10 bases spanning the gap.

This clone was observed a few times. This chain joins TRBV27 and TRBJ2-3, with D possibly being TRBD2 (5 bases). CDR1 MNHEY and CDR2 SMNVEV come from the germline V gene (reference sequence). This CDR3 region has 13 residues. Trimming removed 3 bases at V and 3 bases at J, with 7 bases between. The CDR3 sequence: CASSFRGTDTQYF. For the CDR3, the DNA is TGTGCCAGCAGTTTCAGAGGGACAGATACGCAGTATTTT.

V is TRBV30 and J is TRBJ2-5, with 7 bases fitting TRBD2. This CDR3 spans 14 amino acids. Germline trimming cut 2 bases from V and 0 bases from J; bases unmatched to any gene: 3. From germline, CDR1 is GTSNPN and CDR2 SVGIG (reference sequence). As DNA, the CDR3 is TGTGCCTGGAGTCGGAGCGGGGACCAAGAGACCCAGTACTTC. It encodes CAWSRSGDQETQYF.

J is TRBJ1-4 and V is TRBV20-1; D uncertain. With 5 bases removed from V and 8 bases from J, the gap between germline ends came to 9 bases. The germline V gene encodes CDR1 DFQATT and CDR2 SNEGSKA (reference sequence). This CDR3 has 11 residues. The CDR3 sequence is CSAPGEEKLFF. The CDR3 DNA reads TGCAGTGCTCCCGGGGAGGAAAAACTGTTTTTT.

The rearrangement uses TRBV6-5 and TRBJ1-1, with D tentatively TRBD1 (6 bases). Trimming pared 7 bases from V and 5 bases from J, leaving 14 bases between. The CDR3 consists of 13 residues. Germline V lookup: CDR1 MNHEY, CDR2 SVGAGI. The CDR3: CASTRGRGTEAFF. In DNA, the CDR3 is TGTGCCAGCACCCGTGGCAGGGGTACTGAAGCTTTCTTT.

The chain is built from TRBV5-4 and TRBJ2-7; 9 nucleotides line up with TRBD1. This CDR3 contains 14 residues. V shed 4 bases and J 4 bases; nucleotides not matched to a gene: 6. From germline, CDR1 is SGHNT and CDR2 YYREEE (reference sequence). The CDR3 DNA reads as TGTGCCAGCAGCCCGGACAGGGGATCGTACGAGCAGTACTTC. It specifies CASSPDRGSYEQYF.

The rearrangement links TRBV5-6 to TRBJ2-2, with 7 bases identical to TRBD2. The V and J ends lost 1 base and 5 bases, in that order; junction bases with no gene match: 8. This CDR3 has 16 amino acids. CDR1 is SGHDT and CDR2 is YYEEEE in the germline V gene. The CDR3 is CASSLFWAGDTGELFF. The CDR3, as DNA: TGTGCCAGCAGCTTGTTTTGGGCGGGAGATACCGGGGAGCTGTTTTTT.

J is TRBJ2-1 and V is TRBV18, with TRBD1 as a possible D gene (6 bases). The CDR3 totals 16 residues. The germline gives CDR1 KGHSH, CDR2 LQKENI. The V gene lost 6 bases and the J gene lost 2 bases, with 17 bases spanning the gap. CDR3 in amino acids: CASSPLGHTTYNEQFF. Written as DNA, the CDR3 is TGTGCCAGCTCGCCCTTGGGACATACTACCTACAATGAGCAGTTCTTC. Full variable domain (rest looked up from reference TRBV18 and TRBJ2-1): NAGVMQNPRHLVRRRGQEARLRCSPMKGHSHVYWYRQLPEEGLKFMVYLQKENIIDESGMPKERFSAEFPKEGPSILRIQQVVRGDSAAYFCASSPLGHTTYNEQFFGPGTRLTVL.

This chain joins TRBV5-4 and TRBJ2-3; 7 bases line up with TRBD1. CDR1 is SGHNT, CDR2 YYREEE, per germline (reference sequence). The CDR3 loop spans 16 amino acids. Trimming at V came to 5 bases and at J to 2 bases, leaving 11 bases not matched to a gene. The CDR3 reads CASSSVRDSYTDTQYF. The CDR3 DNA sequence: TGTGCCAGCAGTTCCGTCCGGGACAGCTACACAGATACGCAGTATTTT.

The chain couples TRBV19 to TRBJ1-1; possible D gene TRBD1, 5 bases. Trimming took off 0 bases at V and 6 bases at J, with 5 bases between the two ends. Germline values: CDR1 LNHDA, CDR2 SQIVND (reference sequence). The CDR3 length is 12 residues. The CDR3 loop reads CASSIEGAEAFF. The CDR3 DNA sequence: TGTGCCAGTAGTATAGAAGGGGCTGAAGCTTTCTTT.

The chain combines TRBV15 with TRBJ2-2; 11 nucleotides match TRBD1. From germline, CDR1 is LNHNV and CDR2 YYDKDF (reference sequence). V was clipped by 0 bases and J by 5 bases; unmatched bases: 5. The CDR3 is made up of 17 amino acids. This chain's CDR3 is CATSRERTGGRTGELFF. The CDR3, as DNA: TGTGCCACCAGCAGAGAGCGGACAGGGGGCAGGACCGGGGAGCTGTTTTTT. Complete variable domain (other parts from reference TRBV15 and TRBJ2-2): DAMVIQNPRYQVTQFGKPVTLSCSQTLNHNVMYWYQQKSSQAPKLLFHYYDKDFNNEADTPDNFQSRRPNTSFCFLDIRSPGLGDTAMYLCATSRERTGGRTGELFFGEGSRLTVL.

The rearrangement joins TRBV3-1 (or the pseudogene TRBV3-2) to TRBJ2-7; possibly TRBD1 for D (5 bases). Trimming cost V 2 bases and J 1 base, with 6 bases left between them. The germline V gene encodes CDR1 LGHDT and CDR2 YNNKEL (reference sequence). This CDR3 contains 13 residues. The CDR3 loop is CASSQQGSYEQYF. The CDR3 DNA reads as TGTGCCAGCAGCCAACAGGGTTCCTACGAGCAGTACTTC.

This sequence joins TRBV30 and TRBJ2-2; 10 bases fit TRBD2. Germline assignment: CDR1 GTSNPN and CDR2 SVGIG (reference sequence). The CDR3 totals 17 residues. V shed 4 bases and J 3 bases; nucleotides not matched to a gene: 11. The CDR3 DNA sequence: TGTGCCTGGAATTCCGGGCTAGCGGGAGTTCACACCGGGGAGCTGTTTTTT. It is translated as CAWNSGLAGVHTGELFF.

This chain joins TRBV15 and TRBJ1-4; tentatively, D is TRBD1 (5 bases). The CDR3 is 18 residues long. The germline V and J ends were trimmed by 0 bases and 8 bases, with 22 bases remaining between them. Germline CDR1 reads LNHNV; CDR2 reads YYDKDF (reference sequence). CDR3 DNA sequence: TGTGCCACCAGCAGAGATTGGGCTTTGGCAGGGATGGGAGAAAAACTGTTTTTT. This translates into CATSRDWALAGMGEKLFF. Variable domain in full (rest from reference TRBV15 and TRBJ1-4): DAMVIQNPRYQVTQFGKPVTLSCSQTLNHNVMYWYQQKSSQAPKLLFHYYDKDFNNEADTPDNFQSRRPNTSFCFLDIRSPGLGDTAMYLCATSRDWALAGMGEKLFFGSGTQLSVL.

The chain uses TRBV19 and TRBJ2-5; 8 nucleotides agree with TRBD2. CDR3 size: 15 residues. Trimming took 5 bases from V and 6 from J; bases not matched to a gene: 11. Per germline, CDR1 LNHDA and CDR2 SQIVND (reference sequence). CDR3: CASSPMGGLGQTQYF. CDR3 nucleotides: TGTGCCAGTAGTCCCATGGGGGGACTAGGCCAGACCCAGTACTTC.

This rearrangement joins TRBV13 to TRBJ2-1; the D gene is possibly TRBD2 (5 bases). CDR1 is PRHDT and CDR2 is FYEKMQ in the germline V gene (reference sequence). CDR3 length: 16 amino acids. Trimming shortened V by 3 bases and J by 0 bases, and 12 bases separated the two germline ends. The CDR3 region has the DNA TGTGCCAGCAGCTTCGGAGGCCCCGCCTCCTACAATGAGCAGTTCTTC. Its protein product is CASSFGGPASYNEQFF.

V is TRBV7-8 and J is TRBJ1-5; perhaps TRBD1 as D (5 bases). Per the germline V gene, CDR1 is SGHVS and CDR2 is FQNEAQ. V was cut by 4 bases and J by 6 bases, with 22 bases left in between. The CDR3 has 17 amino acids. In nucleotides, the CDR3 is TGTGCCAGCAGCTCCACAGGAAAAGCAGGCACGGGTCAGCCCCAGCATTTT. It is translated as CASSSTGKAGTGQPQHF.

V gene TRBV5-1 combines with J gene TRBJ1-1, with 7 bases lining up with TRBD1. This CDR3 region has 13 residues. Germline V lookup: CDR1 SGHRS, CDR2 YFSETQ. V shed 3 bases and J 3 bases; nucleotides not matched to a gene: 2. The CDR3 protein is CASSWGTDTEAFF. CDR3 nucleotides: TGCGCCAGCAGCTGGGGGACAGACACTGAAGCTTTCTTT. Together with reference TRBV5-1 and TRBJ1-1, the CDR3 gives the full variable domain: KAGVTQTPRYLIKTRGQQVTLSCSPISGHRSVSWYQQTPGQGLQFLFEYFSETQRNKGNFPGRFSGRQFSNSRSEMNVSTLELGDSALYLCASSWGTDTEAFFGQGTRLTVV.

The CDR3 here is CASSSGQGSYEQYF. Written as DNA, the CDR3 is TGTGCCAGCAGCTCGGGACAGGGGTCCTACGAGCAGTACTTC. This chain joins TRBV7-8 and TRBJ2-7, with 10 bases identical to TRBD1. The J segment lost 1 base and the V segment lost 4 bases, leaving 1 base of the junction unmatched. The CDR3 runs 14 residues. Germline V gene lookup returns CDR1 SGHVS and CDR2 FQNEAQ.

This chain links TRBV9 with TRBJ1-3; D not certain. The CDR3 loop spans 15 amino acids. In germline, CDR1 is SGDLS, CDR2 YYNGEE. V lost 3 bases, J lost 0 bases, and 10 bases lay in between. The CDR3 sequence is CASSAQFFSGNTIYF. The CDR3 DNA sequence: TGTGCCAGCAGCGCACAGTTCTTCTCTGGAAACACCATATATTTT.